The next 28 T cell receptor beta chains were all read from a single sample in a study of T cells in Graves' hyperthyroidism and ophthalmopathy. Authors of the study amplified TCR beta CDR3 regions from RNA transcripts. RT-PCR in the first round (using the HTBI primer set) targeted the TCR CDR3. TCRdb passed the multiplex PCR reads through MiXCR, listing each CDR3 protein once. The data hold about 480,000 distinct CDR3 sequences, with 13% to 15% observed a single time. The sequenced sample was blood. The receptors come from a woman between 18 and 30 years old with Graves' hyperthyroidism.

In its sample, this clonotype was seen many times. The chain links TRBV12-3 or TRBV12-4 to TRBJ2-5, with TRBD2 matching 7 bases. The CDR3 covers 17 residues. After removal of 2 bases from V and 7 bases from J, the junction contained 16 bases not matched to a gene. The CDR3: CASSLSPAGRVYGTQYF. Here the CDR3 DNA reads TGTGCCAGCAGTTTAAGCCCAGCGGGAAGGGTGTATGGGACCCAGTACTTC.

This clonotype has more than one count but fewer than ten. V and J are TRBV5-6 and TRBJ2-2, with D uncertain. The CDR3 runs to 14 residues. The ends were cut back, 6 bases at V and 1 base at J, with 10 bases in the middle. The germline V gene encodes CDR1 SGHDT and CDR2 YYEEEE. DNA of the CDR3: TGTGCCAGCACCTTAGTCATGAACACCGGGGAGCTGTTTTTT. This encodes CASTLVMNTGELFF.

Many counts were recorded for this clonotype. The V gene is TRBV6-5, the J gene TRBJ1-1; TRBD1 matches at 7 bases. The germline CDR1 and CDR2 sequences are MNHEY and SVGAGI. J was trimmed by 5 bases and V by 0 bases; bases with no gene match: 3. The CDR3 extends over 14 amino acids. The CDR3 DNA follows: TGTGCCAGCAGTTACTCGACAGGGAGAACTGAAGCTTTCTTT. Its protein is CASSYSTGRTEAFF.

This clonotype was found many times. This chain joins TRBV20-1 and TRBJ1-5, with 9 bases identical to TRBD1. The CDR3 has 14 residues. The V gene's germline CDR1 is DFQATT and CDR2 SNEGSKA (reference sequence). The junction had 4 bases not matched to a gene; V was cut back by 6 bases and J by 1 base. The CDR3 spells CSALDRGSNQPQHF. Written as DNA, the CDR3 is TGCAGTGCACTCGACAGGGGGAGCAATCAGCCCCAGCATTTT.

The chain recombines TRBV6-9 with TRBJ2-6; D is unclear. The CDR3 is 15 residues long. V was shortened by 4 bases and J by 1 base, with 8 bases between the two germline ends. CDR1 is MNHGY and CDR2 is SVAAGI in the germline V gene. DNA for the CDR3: TGTGCCAGCAGTTTTTTCAGGTCTGGGGCCAACGTCCTGACTTTC. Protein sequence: CASSFFRSGANVLTF.

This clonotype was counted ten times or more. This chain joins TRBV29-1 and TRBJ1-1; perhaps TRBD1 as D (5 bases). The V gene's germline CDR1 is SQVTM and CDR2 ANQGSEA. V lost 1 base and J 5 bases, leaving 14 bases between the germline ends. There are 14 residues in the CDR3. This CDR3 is CSVEVGGARTEAFF. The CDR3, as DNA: TGCAGCGTTGAAGTGGGAGGGGCGCGAACTGAAGCTTTCTTT. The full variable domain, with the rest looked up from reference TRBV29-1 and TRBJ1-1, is SAVISQKPSRDICQRGTSLTIQCQVDSQVTMMFWYRQQPGQSLTLIATANQGSEATYESGFVIDKFPISRPNLTFSTLTVSNMSPEDSSIYLCSVEVGGARTEAFFGQGTRLTVV.

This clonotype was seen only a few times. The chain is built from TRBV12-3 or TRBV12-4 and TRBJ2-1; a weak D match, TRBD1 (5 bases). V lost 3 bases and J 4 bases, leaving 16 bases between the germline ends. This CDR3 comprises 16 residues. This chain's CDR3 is CASSFKGPGQYNEQFF. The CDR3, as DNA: TGTGCCAGCAGTTTTAAGGGGCCGGGTCAGTACAATGAGCAGTTCTTC.

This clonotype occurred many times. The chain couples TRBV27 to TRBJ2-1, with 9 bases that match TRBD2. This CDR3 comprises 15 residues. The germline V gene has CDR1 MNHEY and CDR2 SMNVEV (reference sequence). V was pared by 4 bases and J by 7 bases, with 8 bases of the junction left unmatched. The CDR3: CASSYPAGGVNEQFF. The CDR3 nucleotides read TGTGCCAGCAGTTACCCAGCGGGAGGTGTAAATGAGCAGTTCTTC.

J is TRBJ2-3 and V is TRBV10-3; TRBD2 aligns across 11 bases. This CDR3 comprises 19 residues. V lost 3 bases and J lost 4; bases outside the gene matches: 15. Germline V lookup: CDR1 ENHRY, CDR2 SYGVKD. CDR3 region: CAISERALAGGPYPDTQYF. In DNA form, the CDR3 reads TGTGCCATCAGTGAAAGGGCGTTAGCGGGGGGGCCATATCCAGATACGCAGTATTTT.

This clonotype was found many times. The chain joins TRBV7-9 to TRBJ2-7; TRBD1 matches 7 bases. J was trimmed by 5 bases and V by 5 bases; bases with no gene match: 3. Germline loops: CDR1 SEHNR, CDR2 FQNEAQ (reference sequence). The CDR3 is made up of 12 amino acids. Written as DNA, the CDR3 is TGTGCCAGCAGCAGAACAGGGGACGAGCAGTACGTC. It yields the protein CASSRTGDEQYV.

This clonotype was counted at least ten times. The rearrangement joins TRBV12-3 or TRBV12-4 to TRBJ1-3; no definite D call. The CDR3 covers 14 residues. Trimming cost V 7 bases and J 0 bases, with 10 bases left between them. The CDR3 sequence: CASNDGLSGNTIYF. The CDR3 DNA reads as TGTGCCAGCAACGACGGCCTCTCTGGAAACACCATATATTTT.

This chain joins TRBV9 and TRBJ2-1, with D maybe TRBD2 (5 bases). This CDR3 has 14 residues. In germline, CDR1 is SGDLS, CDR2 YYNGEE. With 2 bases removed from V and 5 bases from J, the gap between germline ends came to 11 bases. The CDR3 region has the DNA TGTGCCAGCAGCGTCTCTAGCAGAAACAATGAGCAGTTCTTC. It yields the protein CASSVSSRNNEQFF.

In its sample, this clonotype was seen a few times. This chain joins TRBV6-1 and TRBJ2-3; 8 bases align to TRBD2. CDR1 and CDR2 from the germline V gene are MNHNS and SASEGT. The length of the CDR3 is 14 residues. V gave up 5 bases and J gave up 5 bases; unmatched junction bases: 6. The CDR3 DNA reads TGTGCCAGCAGTAATAGCGGGACACAAGATACGCAGTATTTT. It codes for CASSNSGTQDTQYF.

In DNA form, the CDR3 reads TGCAGTGCTATATGGAGGGAGGGCCTAACAGATACGCAGTATTTT. Translation gives CSAIWREGLTDTQYF. This chain links TRBV20-1 with TRBJ2-3, with TRBD2 identical over 7 bases. There are 15 residues in the CDR3. J lost 3 bases, V lost 4 bases, and 10 bases had no gene match. CDR1 and CDR2 from the germline V gene are DFQATT and SNEGSKA (reference sequence).

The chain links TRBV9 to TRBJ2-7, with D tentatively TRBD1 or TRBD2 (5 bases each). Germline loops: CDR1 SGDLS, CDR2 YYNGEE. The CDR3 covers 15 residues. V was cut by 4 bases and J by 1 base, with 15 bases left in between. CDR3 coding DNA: TGTGCCAGCAGCTACCGGGACGGACTGTCCTACGAGCAGTACGTC. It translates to CASSYRDGLSYEQYV.

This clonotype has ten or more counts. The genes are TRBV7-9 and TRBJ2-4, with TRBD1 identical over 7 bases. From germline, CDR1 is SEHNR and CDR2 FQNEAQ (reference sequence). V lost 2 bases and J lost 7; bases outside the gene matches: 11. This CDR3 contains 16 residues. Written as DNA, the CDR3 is TGTGCCAGCAGCTTAACCCAGGGGGAATTGACGAACATTCAGTACTTC. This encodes CASSLTQGELTNIQYF.

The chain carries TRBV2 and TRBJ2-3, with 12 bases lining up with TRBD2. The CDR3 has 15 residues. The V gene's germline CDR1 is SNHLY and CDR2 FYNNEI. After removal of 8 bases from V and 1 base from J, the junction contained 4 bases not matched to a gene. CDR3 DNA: TGTGCCAGCGGCAGACTAGCGGGAGGCACAGATACGCAGTATTTT. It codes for CASGRLAGGTDTQYF.

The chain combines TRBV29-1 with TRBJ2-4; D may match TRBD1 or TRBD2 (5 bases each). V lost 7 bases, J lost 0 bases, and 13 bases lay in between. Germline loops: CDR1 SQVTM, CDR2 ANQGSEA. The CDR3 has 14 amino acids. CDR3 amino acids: CSAIGAGAKNIQYF. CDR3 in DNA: TGCAGCGCGATTGGGGCGGGAGCCAAAAACATTCAGTACTTC.

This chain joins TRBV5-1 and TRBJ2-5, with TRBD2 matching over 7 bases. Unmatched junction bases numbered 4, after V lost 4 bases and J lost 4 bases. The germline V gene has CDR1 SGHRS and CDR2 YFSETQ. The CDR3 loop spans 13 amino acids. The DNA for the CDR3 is TGCGCCAGCAGCCTCTTAGCGGGAGAGACCCAGTACTTC. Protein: CASSLLAGETQYF.

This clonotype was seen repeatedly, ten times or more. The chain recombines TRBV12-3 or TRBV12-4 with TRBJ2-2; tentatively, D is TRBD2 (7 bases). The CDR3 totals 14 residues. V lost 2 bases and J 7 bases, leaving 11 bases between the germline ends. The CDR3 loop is CASSLRGAGGELFF. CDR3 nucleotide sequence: TGTGCCAGCAGTTTACGGGGGGCAGGCGGGGAGCTGTTTTTT.

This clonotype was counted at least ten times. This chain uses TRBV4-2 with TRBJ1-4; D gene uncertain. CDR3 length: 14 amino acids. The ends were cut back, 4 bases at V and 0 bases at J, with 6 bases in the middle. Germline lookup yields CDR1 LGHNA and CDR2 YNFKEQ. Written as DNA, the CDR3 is TGTGCCAGCAGCCTCAAGACAACTAATGAAAAACTGTTTTTT. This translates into CASSLKTTNEKLFF.

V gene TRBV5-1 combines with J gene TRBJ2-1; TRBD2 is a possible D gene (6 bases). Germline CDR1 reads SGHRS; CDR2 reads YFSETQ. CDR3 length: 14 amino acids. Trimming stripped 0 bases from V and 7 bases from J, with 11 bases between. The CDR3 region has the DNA TGCGCCAGCAGCTTGGGGACTATCCTGAATGAGCAGTTCTTC. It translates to CASSLGTILNEQFF. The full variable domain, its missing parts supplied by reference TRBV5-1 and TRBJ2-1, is KAGVTQTPRYLIKTRGQQVTLSCSPISGHRSVSWYQQTPGQGLQFLFEYFSETQRNKGNFPGRFSGRQFSNSRSEMNVSTLELGDSALYLCASSLGTILNEQFFGPGTRLTVL.

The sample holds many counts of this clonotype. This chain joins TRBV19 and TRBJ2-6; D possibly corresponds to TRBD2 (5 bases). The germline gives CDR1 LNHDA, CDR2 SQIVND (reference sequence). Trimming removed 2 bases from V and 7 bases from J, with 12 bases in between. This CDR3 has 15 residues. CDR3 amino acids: CASSIRAEEANVLTF. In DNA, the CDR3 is TGTGCCAGTAGTATACGGGCGGAGGAAGCCAACGTCCTGACTTTC.

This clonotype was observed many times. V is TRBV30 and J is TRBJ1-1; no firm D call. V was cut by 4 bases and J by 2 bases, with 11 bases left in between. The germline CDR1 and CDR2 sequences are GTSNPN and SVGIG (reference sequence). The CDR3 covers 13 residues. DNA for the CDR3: TGTGCCTGGACAGAAAGGCGAAACACTGAAGCTTTCTTT. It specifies CAWTERRNTEAFF.

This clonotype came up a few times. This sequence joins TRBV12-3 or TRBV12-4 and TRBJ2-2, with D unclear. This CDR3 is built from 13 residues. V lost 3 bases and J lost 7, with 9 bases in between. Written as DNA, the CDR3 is TGTGCCAGCAGTTTTGCCGGAAGCGGGGAGCTGTTTTTT. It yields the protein CASSFAGSGELFF.

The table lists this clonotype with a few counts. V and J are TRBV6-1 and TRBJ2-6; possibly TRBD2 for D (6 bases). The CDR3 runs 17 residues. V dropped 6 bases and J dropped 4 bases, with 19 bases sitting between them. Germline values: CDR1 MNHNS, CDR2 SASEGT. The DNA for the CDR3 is TGTGCCAGCAGCCGTGAGAGCGGGTGGTCGGGGGCCAACGTCCTGACTTTC. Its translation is CASSRESGWSGANVLTF.

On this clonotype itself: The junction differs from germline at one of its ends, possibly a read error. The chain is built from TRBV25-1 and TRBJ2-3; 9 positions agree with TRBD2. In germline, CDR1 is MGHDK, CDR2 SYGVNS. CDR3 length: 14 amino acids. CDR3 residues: CATSIAGVADTQYF. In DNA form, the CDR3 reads TGTGCCACCAGTATAGCGGGAGTGGCAGATACGCAGTATTTT.

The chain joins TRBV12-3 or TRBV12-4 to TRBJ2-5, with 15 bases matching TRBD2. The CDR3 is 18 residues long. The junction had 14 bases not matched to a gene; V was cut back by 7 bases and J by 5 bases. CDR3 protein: CASIGPGLAGGTHETQYF. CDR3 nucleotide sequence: TGTGCCAGCATTGGGCCGGGACTAGCGGGAGGTACGCACGAGACCCAGTACTTC.